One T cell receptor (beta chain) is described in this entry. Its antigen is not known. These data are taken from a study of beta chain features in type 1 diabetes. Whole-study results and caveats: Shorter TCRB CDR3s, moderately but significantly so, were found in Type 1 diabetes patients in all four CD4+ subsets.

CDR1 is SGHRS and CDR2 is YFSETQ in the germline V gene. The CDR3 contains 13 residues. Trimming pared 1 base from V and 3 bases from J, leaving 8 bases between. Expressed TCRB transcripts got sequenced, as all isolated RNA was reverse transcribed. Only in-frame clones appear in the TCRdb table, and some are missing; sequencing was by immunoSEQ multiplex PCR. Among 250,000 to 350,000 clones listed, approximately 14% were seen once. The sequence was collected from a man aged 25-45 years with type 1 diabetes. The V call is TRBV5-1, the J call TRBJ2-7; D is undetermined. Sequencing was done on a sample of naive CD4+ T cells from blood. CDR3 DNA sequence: TGCGCCAGCAGCTTGCGAGAGAACTACGAGCAGTACTTC. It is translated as CASSLRENYEQYF.